The T cell receptor (beta chain) described here comes from a study of T cell responses to AZD1222 COVID-19 vaccine. Assay: immunoSEQ multiplex PCR; the TCRdb copy retains only in-frame clones and omits some. The sample includes some 90,000 clones, around nine tenths of them seen just once. Trimming took off 6 bases at V and 2 bases at J, with 10 bases between the two ends. The length of the CDR3 is 13 residues. Germline CDR1 and CDR2: SGDLS and YYNGEE. Sequences were derived from peripheral blood, sampled on day 0 of AZD1222 vaccination. V and J are TRBV9 and TRBJ2-3, with D possibly being TRBD2 (6 bases). This TCR came from an adult in good health. CDR3 coding DNA: TGTGCCAGCAACGGCGGGAACACAGATACGCAGTATTTT. Its translation is CASNGGNTDTQYF.